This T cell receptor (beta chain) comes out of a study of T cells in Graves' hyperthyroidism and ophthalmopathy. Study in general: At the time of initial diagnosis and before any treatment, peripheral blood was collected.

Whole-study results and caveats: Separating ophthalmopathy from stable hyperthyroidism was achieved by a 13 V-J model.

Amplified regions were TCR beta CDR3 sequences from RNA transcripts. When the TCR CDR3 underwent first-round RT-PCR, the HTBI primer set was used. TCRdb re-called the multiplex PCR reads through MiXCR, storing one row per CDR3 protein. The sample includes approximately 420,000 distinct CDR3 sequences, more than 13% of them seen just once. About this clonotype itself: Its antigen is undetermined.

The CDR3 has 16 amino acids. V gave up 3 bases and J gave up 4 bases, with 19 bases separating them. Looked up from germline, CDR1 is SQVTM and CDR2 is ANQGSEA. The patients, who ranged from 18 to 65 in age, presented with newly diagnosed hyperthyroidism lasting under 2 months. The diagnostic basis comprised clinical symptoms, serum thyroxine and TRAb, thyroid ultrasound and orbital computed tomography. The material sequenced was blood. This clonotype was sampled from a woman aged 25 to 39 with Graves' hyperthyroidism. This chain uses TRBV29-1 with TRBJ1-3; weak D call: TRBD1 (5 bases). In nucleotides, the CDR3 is TGCAGCGTTGAGTTTCTTGCCGGCGGGGGGGGAAACACCATATATTTT. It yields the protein CSVEFLAGGGGNTIYF.